The 23 T cell receptor beta chains presented below share a single source sample, sequenced in a study of prognosis after radiotherapy for stage I lung cancer. Genomic DNA provided the template from which TCR beta CDR3 was amplified by two-round multiplex PCR. Individual primers that were specific to each TRBV and TRBJ gene served in first-round PCR. TCRdb reprocessed the multiplex PCR reads with MiXCR, giving one entry per CDR3 protein. The sample lists over 45,000 distinct CDR3 sequences, around 27% occurring once. The sample in question was PBMCs, obtained before or after stereotactic body radiation therapy (not recorded which). The receptors come from a donor over 45 with non-small cell lung cancer.

This clonotype was seen at least ten times. This sequence joins TRBV24-1 and TRBJ2-1; D possibly uses TRBD1 or TRBD2 (6 bases each). The CDR3 spans 14 residues. Trimming took 5 bases from V and 2 from J, leaving 9 bases between them. Germline values: CDR1 KGHDR, CDR2 SFDVKD. The CDR3 protein is CATSAGGPYNEQFF. Written as DNA, the CDR3 is TGTGCCACCAGTGCCGGGGGCCCCTACAATGAGCAGTTCTTC.

This clonotype came up many times. This chain uses TRBV7-2 with TRBJ1-6; D not certain. The CDR3 sequence is 13 residues long. V was clipped by 4 bases and J by 8 bases, with 9 bases between them. Germline loops: CDR1 SGHTA, CDR2 FQGNSA. CDR3 DNA sequence: TGTGCCAGCAGCTCCAAAATAGATTCACCCCTCCACTTT. Translating it yields CASSSKIDSPLHF.

This clonotype was found many times. The gene calls are TRBV7-9 and TRBJ2-2, with TRBD2 matching 8 bases. Germline CDR1 reads SEHNR; CDR2 reads FQNEAQ (reference sequence). Trimming cost V 1 base and J 4 bases; bases outside gene matches: 8. The CDR3 covers 17 residues. CDR3 nucleotides: TGTGCCAGCAGCTTAGGATCAACGGCGGGGGGCACCGGGGAGCTGTTTTTT. Residues: CASSLGSTAGGTGELFF.

Concerning this clonotype: Being one base from a much bigger clone, this may be a read error. The chain recombines TRBV20-1 with TRBJ1-1; perhaps TRBD1 as D (5 bases). The germline V and J ends were trimmed by 6 bases and 4 bases, with 21 bases remaining between them. Germline CDR1 is DFQATT and CDR2 is SNEGSKA (reference sequence). The CDR3 length is 15 residues. The CDR3 region has the DNA TGCAGTGCGGGACGACATTCTCTGGGAAGCACTGAAGCTTTCTTT. Protein sequence: CSAGRHSLGSTEAFF.

In the case of this clonotype: This could be a read error, since a much larger clone is one nucleotide away. This chain uses TRBV18 with TRBJ2-7; D unresolved. Trimming removed 6 bases from V and 5 bases from J, with 20 bases in between. This CDR3 contains 15 residues. Germline CDR1 KGHSH, CDR2 LQKENI. CDR3 nucleotide sequence: TGTGCCAGCTCTCCCCTCGGCGGCACTGGGGACGAGCAGTACTTC. Its translation: CASSPLGGTGDEQYF.

There are many counts of this clonotype. The chain uses TRBV2 and TRBJ2-5; 9 positions agree with TRBD1. Per the germline V gene, CDR1 is SNHLY and CDR2 is FYNNEI. V lost 11 bases to trimming and J lost 2 bases; unmatched junction nucleotides: 6. CDR3 length equals 13 residues. Here the CDR3 DNA reads TGTGCCGGAGGGACAGGGCGGCAAGAGACCCAGTACTTC. This encodes CAGGTGRQETQYF.

This clonotype was counted many times. V gene TRBV20-1 combines with J gene TRBJ1-1; 7 positions match TRBD1. The junction had 0 bases not matched to a gene; V was cut back by 1 base and J by 1 base. The CDR3 length is 13 residues. From germline, CDR1 is DFQATT and CDR2 SNEGSKA (reference sequence). CDR3: CSARAGGNTEAFF. CDR3 in DNA: TGCAGTGCTAGAGCAGGGGGGAACACTGAAGCTTTCTTT.

Notes on this clonotype: This may arise from a read error, as a much more abundant clone is one base away. The chain combines TRBV9 with TRBJ2-3; 9 bases map to TRBD2. Germline lookup yields CDR1 SGDLS and CDR2 YYNGEE. This CDR3 region has 16 residues. V lost 1 base and J lost 2; bases outside the gene matches: 5. CDR3 amino acids: CASSVWGGGATDTQYF. CDR3 nucleotides: TGTGCCAGCAGCGTATGGGGCGGGGGGGCCACAGATACGCAGTATTTT.

This clonotype was seen many times. V usage is TRBV7-9 and J usage is TRBJ1-4; TRBD1 agrees at 9 bases. The junction had 5 bases not matched to a gene; V was cut back by 5 bases and J by 10 bases. Germline V gene sequence: CDR1 SEHNR, CDR2 FQNEAQ (reference sequence). This CDR3 has 13 amino acids. The CDR3 DNA follows: TGTGCCAGCAGCATGGGACAGGGAACAAAACTGTTTTTT. Translated, it gives CASSMGQGTKLFF.

About this clonotype itself: One base away lies a much larger clone, so this may be a sequencing read error. The genes are TRBV7-8 and TRBJ1-1, with D possibly matching TRBD1 (5 bases). The length of the CDR3 is 13 residues. Germline V lookup: CDR1 SGHVS, CDR2 FQNEAQ. CDR3 in amino acids: CDRSGEVNTEAFF. The CDR3 DNA follows: TGTGACAGATCGGGGGAGGTGAACACTGAAGCTTTCTTT.

The sample holds many counts of this clonotype. The V gene is TRBV29-1, the J gene TRBJ2-7; the D call may be TRBD1 or TRBD2 (5 bases each). Germline values: CDR1 SQVTM, CDR2 ANQGSEA. CDR3 length equals 11 residues. V was cut by 4 bases and J by 4 bases, with 8 bases left in between. The CDR3 here is CSVAGGYEQYF. DNA of the CDR3: TGCAGCGTTGCTGGGGGTTACGAGCAGTACTTC.

This clonotype was counted at least ten times. V usage is TRBV30 and J usage is TRBJ2-7, with D perhaps matching TRBD1 (6 bases). CDR1 is GTSNPN, CDR2 SVGIG, per germline (reference sequence). The CDR3 is 15 residues long. Trimming stripped 1 base from V and 0 bases from J, with 13 bases between. CDR3 protein: CAWSAQWDNSYEQYF. CDR3 nucleotide sequence: TGTGCCTGGAGTGCCCAATGGGACAACTCCTACGAGCAGTACTTC.

This clonotype was seen ten or more times. J is TRBJ2-3 and V is TRBV6-4, with 10 bases aligning to TRBD2. The trim removed 3 bases at V and 6 bases at J, leaving 3 bases unmatched. The CDR3 runs 14 residues. Germline assignment: CDR1 MRHNA and CDR2 SNTAGT. CDR3 DNA: TGTGCCAGCAGTGAAGCGGGGGGGCTGGATACGCAGTATTTT. Translated: CASSEAGGLDTQYF.

The sample holds a few counts of this clonotype. This may be a read error, as it is one base from a much larger clone. The V call is TRBV29-1, the J call TRBJ1-2; 9 bases agree with TRBD1. The CDR3 is made up of 15 amino acids. Unmatched junction bases numbered 17, after V lost 8 bases and J lost 7 bases. Germline lookup yields CDR1 SQVTM and CDR2 ANQGSEA. Here the CDR3 DNA reads TGCAGCACGTGGACAGGGGACCGCACCTTCGGTGGCTACACCTTC. Protein: CSTWTGDRTFGGYTF.

Points on this clonotype: With only one base between it and a far larger clone, this is likely a read error. This rearrangement joins TRBV6-5 to TRBJ1-1; D unclear. CDR1 and CDR2 from the germline V gene are MNHEY and SVGAGI. V was clipped by 6 bases and J by 1 base, with 15 bases between them. CDR3 size: 15 residues. This CDR3 is CASSPPGVRNTEAFF. The CDR3 region has the DNA TGTGCCAGCAGCCCCCCCGGGGTGAGGAACACTGAAGCTTTCTTT.

This clonotype appeared many times. The chain has TRBV19 and TRBJ2-7, with D unclear. The V gene lost 5 bases and the J gene lost 3 bases, with 20 bases spanning the gap. Looked up from germline, CDR1 is LNHDA and CDR2 is SQIVND (reference sequence). CDR3 length: 16 residues. CDR3 sequence reads: CASSVNAWDRRYEQYF. The DNA of the CDR3 is TGTGCCAGTAGTGTTAATGCATGGGATCGGCGCTACGAGCAGTACTTC.

Note on this clonotype: This likely stems from a read error, as it lies one base from a far larger clone. The chain recombines TRBV6-4 with TRBJ1-6; unclear D gene. The germline V gene has CDR1 MRHNA and CDR2 SNTAGT. CDR3 length: 13 residues. V dropped 6 bases and J dropped 14 bases, with 17 bases sitting between them. CDR3 sequence (DNA): TGTGCCAGCAGCCGGACTTGGTTATCAACCCTCCACTTT. It is translated as CASSRTWLSTLHF.

In the case of this clonotype: A junction boundary mismatches the germline segment, possibly from a read error. The chain's CDR3 is CASSMEASCYNSTLHF. The CDR3 coding sequence is TGTGCCAGTAGTATGGAGGCGAGCTGCTATAATTCAACCCTCCACTTT. The J gene is TRBJ1-6, the V gene TRBV19; no clear D. Germline CDR1 is LNHDA and CDR2 is SQIVND (reference sequence). This CDR3 contains 16 residues. The complete variable domain, with remaining parts taken from reference TRBV19 and TRBJ1-6, reads DGGITQSPKYLFRKEGQNVTLSCEQNLNHDAMYWYRQDPGQGLRLIYYSQIVNDFQKGDIAEGYSVSREKKESFPLTVTSAQKNPTAFYLCASSMEASCYNSTLHFGNGTRLTVT.

This clonotype was seen at least ten times. The chain has TRBV2 and TRBJ1-5, with TRBD1 as a possible D gene (5 bases). Per the germline V gene, CDR1 is SNHLY and CDR2 is FYNNEI. The CDR3 length is 15 residues. Trimming removed 3 bases from V and 7 bases from J, with 16 bases in between. CDR3 nucleotides: TGTGCCAGCAGTGATAGGGTAAAGAGGGACCAGCCCCAGCATTTT. Its protein is CASSDRVKRDQPQHF.

As concerns this clonotype: The likely explanation is a read error, given a far larger clone one base away. The chain links TRBV6-1 to TRBJ1-6; a possible D gene is TRBD1 (6 bases). The germline gives CDR1 MNHNS, CDR2 SASEGT. V was clipped by 6 bases and J by 18 bases, with 24 bases between them. This CDR3 has 14 amino acids. The CDR3 sequence: CASRIARTANASHF. The CDR3 bases are TGTGCCAGCAGAATCGCTAGGACAGCCAACGCCTCCCACTTT.

At least ten counts were recorded for this clonotype. The rearrangement links TRBV15 to TRBJ1-4; D call uncertain. With 4 bases removed from V and 4 bases from J, the gap between germline ends came to 7 bases. The CDR3 runs to 13 residues. CDR1 and CDR2 from the germline V gene are LNHNV and YYDKDF (reference sequence). CDR3: CATSINDNEKLFF. The DNA for the CDR3 is TGTGCCACCAGCATTAATGATAATGAAAAACTGTTTTTT.

The chain uses TRBV6-4 and TRBJ2-5, with D uncertain. Germline V gene data show CDR1 as MRHNA and CDR2 as SNTAGT. CDR3 size: 15 residues. V was cut by 7 bases and J by 4 bases, with 19 bases left in between. The CDR3 protein is CASTASGTKIETQYF. DNA of the CDR3: TGTGCCAGCACTGCGAGTGGCACAAAAATAGAGACCCAGTACTTC.

Many counts were recorded for this clonotype. V is TRBV6-2 or TRBV6-3 and J is TRBJ2-1; TRBD1 matches 11 bases. The V gene end was trimmed by 5 bases and the J gene end by 7 bases; junction bases not matched to a gene: 10. Germline V gives CDR1 MNHEY, CDR2 SVGEGT. This CDR3 is 16 amino acids long. The CDR3 sequence is CASSDRRTGGGNEQFF. In nucleotides, the CDR3 is TGTGCCAGCAGTGATAGAAGGACAGGGGGCGGGAATGAGCAGTTCTTC.